One and the same sample provided the 32 T cell receptor beta chains below, sequenced in a study of cytomegalovirus exposure and HLA in healthy donors. Use of 60 Vbeta and 13 Jbeta primers characterized the PCR. Generated by immunoSEQ multiplex PCR, the TCRdb table keeps only in-frame clones and is missing some. The sample shows about 210,000 clones, 75% to 85% of them seen only once. Sequenced: PBMCs. The receptors shown here come from a woman aged 25-40 years in good health and CMV-seropositive.

The chain joins TRBV5-6 to TRBJ1-1; 9 bases are shared with TRBD1. The germline gives CDR1 SGHDT, CDR2 YYEEEE. The CDR3 loop spans 16 amino acids. The V segment lost 2 bases and the J segment 0 bases; nucleotides outside the gene matches: 5. The chain's CDR3 is CASSFGTGIMNTEAFF. CDR3 nucleotide sequence: TGTGCCAGCAGCTTCGGGACAGGGATAATGAACACTGAAGCTTTCTTT.

V and J are TRBV7-2 and TRBJ2-7, with a possible D match to TRBD2 (5 bases). The germline V gene encodes CDR1 SGHTA and CDR2 FQGNSA. This CDR3 has 14 residues. Trimming took off 5 bases at V and 1 base at J, with 12 bases between the two ends. The CDR3 sequence is CASSPSGDSYEQYF. The CDR3 DNA is TGTGCCAGCAGCCCCTCCGGGGATTCCTACGAGCAGTACTTC. The full variable domain, rest sourced from reference TRBV7-2 and TRBJ2-7, is GAGVSQSPSNKVTEKGKDVELRCDPISGHTALYWYRQSLGQGLEFLIYFQGNSAPDKSGLPSDRFSAERTGGSVSTLTIQRTQQEDSAVYLCASSPSGDSYEQYFGPGTRLTVT.

CDR3 nucleotides: TGTGCCAGCAGCTTAAAGGGGACAGGTCGTGCGTTACCTTACGAGCAGTACTTC. It encodes CASSLKGTGRALPYEQYF. V is TRBV7-9 and J is TRBJ2-7; the match to TRBD1 covers 8 bases. The CDR3 loop spans 18 amino acids. The germline V gene has CDR1 SEHNR and CDR2 FQNEAQ (reference sequence). The V and J ends lost 2 bases and 4 bases, in that order; junction bases with no gene match: 16.

This chain uses TRBV2 with TRBJ2-1; no firm D call. This CDR3 spans 13 amino acids. The V end was cut by 3 bases, the J end by 2 bases, with 5 bases between. CDR1 SNHLY and CDR2 FYNNEI come from the germline V gene. CDR3: CASSDIAYNEQFF. DNA for the CDR3: TGTGCCAGCAGTGATATCGCCTACAATGAGCAGTTCTTC. Full variable domain (missing parts from reference TRBV2 and TRBJ2-1): EPEVTQTPSHQVTQMGQEVILRCVPISNHLYFYWYRQILGQKVEFLVSFYNNEISEKSEIFDDQFSVERPDGSNFTLKIRSTKLEDSAMYFCASSDIAYNEQFFGPGTRLTVL.

The chain employs TRBV10-3 and TRBJ2-7, with no clear D. The V end lost 3 bases, the J end lost 3 bases, and 3 bases lay between the germline ends. The CDR3 is 11 amino acids. The V gene's germline CDR1 is ENHRY and CDR2 SYGVKD. The CDR3, as DNA: TGTGCCATCAGTGACAGCTACGAGCAGTACTTC. Residues: CAISDSYEQYF.

The rearrangement uses TRBV5-5 and TRBJ1-5, with D possibly matching TRBD1 (6 bases). Looked up from germline, CDR1 is SGHKS and CDR2 is YYEKEE (reference sequence). CDR3 length: 15 amino acids. Deletions cut 4 bases from V and 1 base from J, with 12 bases between. CDR3 nucleotide sequence: TGTGCCAGCAGCGCAGAGGGACAAAGCAATCAGCCCCAGCATTTT. It codes for CASSAEGQSNQPQHF.

The genes are TRBV28 and TRBJ1-2; D perhaps matches TRBD1 (5 bases). This CDR3 contains 13 residues. Germline lookup yields CDR1 MDHEN and CDR2 SYDVKM. The V end was cut by 3 bases, the J end by 8 bases, with 13 bases between. The CDR3 protein is CASSLEQVKGYTF. The CDR3 DNA is TGTGCCAGCAGTTTGGAACAGGTTAAGGGCTACACCTTC.

The CDR3 reads CASSPVTRGTNRIKNTEAFF. The CDR3 region has the DNA TGTGCCAGCAGCCCCGTAACCCGAGGAACAAACAGGATTAAGAACACTGAAGCTTTCTTT. The V and J genes are TRBV7-6 and TRBJ1-1; D perhaps matches TRBD1 (5 bases). Germline assignment: CDR1 SGHVS and CDR2 FNYEAQ. The length of the CDR3 is 20 residues. The germline V and J ends were trimmed by 5 bases and 1 base, with 29 bases remaining between them.

This chain joins TRBV30 and TRBJ2-7, with 7 bases fitting TRBD2. J lost 0 bases, V lost 2 bases, and 4 bases had no gene match. Germline V CDR1 and CDR2: GTSNPN, SVGIG (reference sequence). The CDR3 consists of 14 residues. CDR3 DNA sequence: TGTGCCTGGAGTCCGGGGGGAAGCTCCTACGAGCAGTACTTC. Its translation is CAWSPGGSSYEQYF.

The chain carries TRBV30 and TRBJ2-1; D gene unclear. The CDR3 runs 15 residues. The V end lost 2 bases, the J end lost 0 bases, and 11 bases lay between the germline ends. Germline CDR1 and CDR2: GTSNPN and SVGIG (reference sequence). CDR3 amino acids: CAWSPRERSYNEQFF. The CDR3 bases are TGTGCCTGGAGTCCCCGAGAACGCTCCTACAATGAGCAGTTCTTC.

The V call is TRBV28, the J call TRBJ1-2; possible D gene TRBD1, 5 bases. Germline V gene data show CDR1 as MDHEN and CDR2 as SYDVKM. This CDR3 is built from 14 residues. V shed 7 bases and J shed 4 bases, with 16 bases lying between them. The CDR3 nucleotides are TGTGCCAGCAATAAGGGGATATTAGGCTATGGCTACACCTTC. Translated: CASNKGILGYGYTF.

The chain recombines TRBV5-4 with TRBJ2-3; D gene unclear. In germline, CDR1 is SGHNT, CDR2 YYREEE (reference sequence). The CDR3 is 14 residues long. Trimming removed 2 bases at V and 3 bases at J, with 10 bases between. The CDR3 protein is CASSLGVTTDTQYF. The DNA for the CDR3 is TGTGCCAGCAGCTTAGGAGTTACTACAGATACGCAGTATTTT.

The chain joins TRBV7-9 to TRBJ2-5; 12 bases align to TRBD2. Per the germline V gene, CDR1 is SEHNR and CDR2 is FQNEAQ (reference sequence). The CDR3 loop spans 14 amino acids. Germline trimming cut 6 bases from V and 3 bases from J; bases unmatched to any gene: 2. The CDR3 protein is CASRSSGREETQYF. As DNA, the CDR3 is TGTGCCAGCAGATCTAGCGGGAGGGAAGAGACCCAGTACTTC.

V is TRBV29-1 and J is TRBJ2-5; 7 nucleotides agree with TRBD1. The CDR3 is 13 residues long. V lost 7 bases to trimming and J lost 4 bases; unmatched junction nucleotides: 9. Germline V gene lookup returns CDR1 SQVTM and CDR2 ANQGSEA. CDR3 nucleotide sequence: TGCAGCGGGGCCACAGGGGATGGAGAGACCCAGTACTTC. This codes for CSGATGDGETQYF.

This chain links TRBV5-1 with TRBJ2-2; no clear D gene. V lost 5 bases, J lost 0 bases, and 8 bases lay in between. Germline V gives CDR1 SGHRS, CDR2 YFSETQ. The length of the CDR3 is 14 residues. CDR3 DNA: TGCGCCAGCAGACAGAACCCGAACACCGGGGAGCTGTTTTTT. This gives the protein CASRQNPNTGELFF. Full variable domain (remainder filled in from reference TRBV5-1 and TRBJ2-2): KAGVTQTPRYLIKTRGQQVTLSCSPISGHRSVSWYQQTPGQGLQFLFEYFSETQRNKGNFPGRFSGRQFSNSRSEMNVSTLELGDSALYLCASRQNPNTGELFFGEGSRLTVL.

This rearrangement joins TRBV9 to TRBJ2-5; perhaps TRBD2 as D (7 bases). Trimming cost V 1 base and J 2 bases, with 15 bases left between them. The CDR3 length is 16 residues. The V gene's germline CDR1 is SGDLS and CDR2 YYNGEE. For the CDR3, the DNA is TGTGCCAGCAGCGTACGGGGGGCAGGGAGTCAAGAGACCCAGTACTTC. Amino acid sequence: CASSVRGAGSQETQYF. The full variable domain, its missing parts supplied by reference TRBV9 and TRBJ2-5, is DSGVTQTPKHLITATGQRVTLRCSPRSGDLSVYWYQQSLDQGLQFLIQYYNGEERAKGNILERFSAQQFPDLHSELNLSSLELGDSALYFCASSVRGAGSQETQYFGPGTRLLVL.

The chain uses TRBV9 and TRBJ2-3, with TRBD1 identical over 7 bases. The CDR3 extends over 14 amino acids. CDR1 and CDR2 from the germline V gene are SGDLS and YYNGEE. The V and J ends lost 4 bases and 4 bases, in that order; junction bases with no gene match: 6. The CDR3 sequence: CASSTDRSADTQYF. As DNA, the CDR3 is TGTGCCAGCAGCACGGACAGGTCAGCAGATACGCAGTATTTT.

This chain uses TRBV7-9 with TRBJ2-7, with 13 positions matching TRBD2. With 5 bases clipped from V and 7 bases from J, the junction kept 2 bases outside the gene matches. This CDR3 spans 13 amino acids. CDR1 and CDR2 (germline): SEHNR, FQNEAQ (reference sequence). CDR3 in amino acids: CASSEGLAGEQYF. As DNA, the CDR3 is TGTGCCAGCAGCGAGGGACTAGCGGGGGAGCAGTACTTC.

The count of this clone is one. This chain's CDR3 is CASSLTGAGGPTDTQYF. In DNA, the CDR3 is TGTGCCAGCAGCTTAACCGGGGCGGGGGGGCCGACAGATACGCAGTATTTT. The chain carries TRBV7-3 and TRBJ2-3; 9 bases fit TRBD2. Germline V CDR1 and CDR2: SGHTA, FQGTGA. V gave up 0 bases and J gave up 3 bases; unmatched junction bases: 7. The length of the CDR3 is 17 residues.

This chain connects TRBV12-2 to TRBJ2-3; the table names TRBD2, a call not compared with the DNA. TRBV12-2 has pseudogene status. This CDR3 has 19 residues. CDR3 nucleotide sequence: TGTGCAAGTCGCTCGGACGGACTAGCGGGGCGCGGGTGCACAGATACGCAGTATTTT. Protein sequence: CASRSDGLAGRGCTDTQYF.

The rearrangement links TRBV19 to TRBJ2-5; TRBD2 matches 11 bases. J lost 5 bases, V lost 5 bases, and 7 bases had no gene match. The germline CDR1 and CDR2 sequences are LNHDA and SQIVND (reference sequence). This CDR3 is 15 amino acids long. Here the CDR3 reads CASSVTSGGTETQYF. CDR3 DNA sequence: TGTGCCAGTAGTGTAACTAGCGGGGGTACGGAGACCCAGTACTTC. Variable domain in full (rest from reference TRBV19 and TRBJ2-5): DGGITQSPKYLFRKEGQNVTLSCEQNLNHDAMYWYRQDPGQGLRLIYYSQIVNDFQKGDIAEGYSVSREKKESFPLTVTSAQKNPTAFYLCASSVTSGGTETQYFGPGTRLLVL.

This rearrangement joins TRBV7-3 to TRBJ2-1; 11 nucleotides match TRBD1. This CDR3 is 16 amino acids long. Germline V lookup: CDR1 SGHTA, CDR2 FQGTGA. Trimming cost V 5 bases and J 3 bases; bases outside gene matches: 6. CDR3: CASSPRDRGFYNEQFF. The CDR3 DNA reads TGTGCCAGCAGCCCTCGGGACAGGGGGTTCTACAATGAGCAGTTCTTC.

J is TRBJ2-1 and V is TRBV29-1; a weak D match, TRBD1 (6 bases). Trimming shortened V by 6 bases and J by 1 base, and 22 bases separated the two germline ends. This CDR3 comprises 17 residues. CDR1 SQVTM and CDR2 ANQGSEA come from the germline V gene. CDR3 region: CSVQKVGQRTSYNEQFF. CDR3 DNA: TGCAGCGTCCAAAAAGTAGGACAGAGAACGTCCTACAATGAGCAGTTCTTC.

CDR3: CASSPGTGSAGYTF. CDR3 nucleotides: TGTGCCAGCTCACCAGGGACAGGGAGTGCGGGCTACACCTTC. The V call is TRBV18, the J call TRBJ1-2, with 9 bases aligning to TRBD1. Germline V gene lookup returns CDR1 KGHSH and CDR2 LQKENI. The CDR3 loop spans 14 amino acids. V lost 2 bases and J lost 8; bases outside the gene matches: 6.

The gene calls are TRBV11-2 and TRBJ2-5; no firm D call. V lost 5 bases, J lost 5 bases, and 6 bases lay in between. CDR1 and CDR2 (germline): SGHAT, FQNNGV. The CDR3 totals 11 residues. Here the CDR3 DNA reads TGTGCCAGCAGCCCCTCCGAGACCCAGTACTTC. This gives the protein CASSPSETQYF. The whole variable domain, filled in from reference TRBV11-2 and TRBJ2-5, reads EAGVAQSPRYKIIEKRQSVAFWCNPISGHATLYWYQQILGQGPKLLIQFQNNGVVDDSQLPKDRFSAERLKGVDSTLKIQPAKLEDSAVYLCASSPSETQYFGPGTRLLVL.

This chain connects TRBV5-1 to TRBJ2-3; 8 bases are shared with TRBD1. Germline V lookup: CDR1 SGHRS, CDR2 YFSETQ. The CDR3 covers 14 residues. J was trimmed by 4 bases and V by 4 bases; bases with no gene match: 5. CDR3 DNA sequence: TGCGCCAGCAGCCAGACAGGGGCGGCAGATACGCAGTATTTT. Translating gives CASSQTGAADTQYF.

This rearrangement joins TRBV7-2 to TRBJ2-3; 9 bases fit TRBD2. Trimming cost V 5 bases and J 1 base; bases outside gene matches: 4. Per germline, CDR1 SGHTA and CDR2 FQGNSA. The CDR3 is 15 residues long. The CDR3 region is CASSLRTSGTDTQYF. CDR3 coding DNA: TGTGCCAGCAGCCTGAGGACTAGCGGCACAGATACGCAGTATTTT.

This chain connects TRBV12-5 to TRBJ2-1; D gene ambiguous. The germline gives CDR1 LGHNT, CDR2 FRNRAP. This CDR3 region has 15 residues. Between the trimmed V and J ends, which lost 4 bases and 2 bases, there was a span of 12 bases. This CDR3 is CASGSPTTAYNEQFF. DNA for the CDR3: TGTGCTAGTGGTTCCCCGACAACCGCCTACAATGAGCAGTTCTTC.

This rearrangement joins TRBV4-1 to TRBJ2-3; 12 nucleotides line up with TRBD2. The CDR3 is 18 amino acids. The J segment lost 2 bases and the V segment lost 1 base, leaving 7 bases of the junction unmatched. The germline CDR1 and CDR2 sequences are MGHRA and YSYEKL. The CDR3 sequence: CASSQAFSSGGATDTQYF. The CDR3 coding sequence is TGCGCCAGCAGCCAAGCTTTTTCTAGCGGGGGGGCCACAGATACGCAGTATTTT.

The gene calls are TRBV7-9 and TRBJ1-1, with unresolved D. The V end was cut by 5 bases, the J end by 2 bases, with 18 bases between. CDR1 and CDR2 (germline): SEHNR, FQNEAQ (reference sequence). The CDR3 spans 16 residues. The CDR3 DNA reads TGTGCCAGCAGCCCGGAGTCGGGGTCCCCTAACACTGAAGCTTTCTTT. It yields the protein CASSPESGSPNTEAFF.

The CDR3 is CSVWGQGDTEAFF. DNA for the CDR3: TGCAGCGTTTGGGGACAGGGAGACACTGAAGCTTTCTTT. J is TRBJ1-1 and V is TRBV29-1, with 9 nucleotides matching TRBD1. After removal of 5 bases from V and 3 bases from J, the junction contained 4 bases not matched to a gene. The CDR3 extends over 13 amino acids. Germline V gene data show CDR1 as SQVTM and CDR2 as ANQGSEA.

This clone was detected only a few times. One end of the junction varies from germline; a read error may be responsible. The rearrangement links TRBV28 to TRBJ1-2; D unclear. Germline values: CDR1 MDHEN, CDR2 SYDVKM. This CDR3 spans 14 amino acids. The CDR3 here is CASIPSGIPHSPYF. The CDR3 coding sequence is TGTGCCAGCATCCCCTCCGGGATTCCTCACTCTCCTTACTTC.